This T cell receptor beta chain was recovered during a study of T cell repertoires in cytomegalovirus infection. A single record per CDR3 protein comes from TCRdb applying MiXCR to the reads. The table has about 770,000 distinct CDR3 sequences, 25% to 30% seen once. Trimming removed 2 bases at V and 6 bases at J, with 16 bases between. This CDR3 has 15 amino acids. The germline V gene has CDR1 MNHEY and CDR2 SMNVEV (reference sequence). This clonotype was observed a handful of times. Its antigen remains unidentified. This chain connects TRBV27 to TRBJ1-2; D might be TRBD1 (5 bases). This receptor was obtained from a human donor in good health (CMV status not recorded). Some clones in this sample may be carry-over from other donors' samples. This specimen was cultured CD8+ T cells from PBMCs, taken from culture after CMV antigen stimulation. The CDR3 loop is CASSLSSGGRDGYTF. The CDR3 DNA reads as TGTGCCAGCAGTTTAAGCTCGGGGGGGAGAGATGGCTACACCTTC.